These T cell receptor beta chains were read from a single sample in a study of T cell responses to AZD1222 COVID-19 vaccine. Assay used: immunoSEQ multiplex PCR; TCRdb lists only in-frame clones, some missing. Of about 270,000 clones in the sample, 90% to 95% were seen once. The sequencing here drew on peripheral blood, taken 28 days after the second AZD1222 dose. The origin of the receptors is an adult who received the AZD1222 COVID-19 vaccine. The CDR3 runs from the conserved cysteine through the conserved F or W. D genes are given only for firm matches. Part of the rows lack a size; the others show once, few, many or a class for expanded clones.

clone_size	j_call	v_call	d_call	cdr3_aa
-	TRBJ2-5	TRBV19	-	CASKQLGGRETQYF
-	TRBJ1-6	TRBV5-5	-	CASSSPIRDSPLHF
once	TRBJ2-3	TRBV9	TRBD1	CASSVGTGGFVDTQYF
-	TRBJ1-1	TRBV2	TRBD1	CASSEGGRGDTEAFF
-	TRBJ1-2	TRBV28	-	CASSWARRGYGYTF
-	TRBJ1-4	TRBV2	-	CASSKNLAEKLFF
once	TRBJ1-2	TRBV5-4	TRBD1	CASSSGGGGYGYTF
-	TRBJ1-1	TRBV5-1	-	CASSLNTEGYMNTEAFF
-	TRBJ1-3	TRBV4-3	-	CASSQASRYTGNTIYF
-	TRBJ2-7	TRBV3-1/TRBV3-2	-	CASSQDLGGVLDF
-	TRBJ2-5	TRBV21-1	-	CASGGQGAWETQYF
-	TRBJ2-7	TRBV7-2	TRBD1	CASSLGQYEQYF
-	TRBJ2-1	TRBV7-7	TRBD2	CASSLSPWTSGSDNEQFF
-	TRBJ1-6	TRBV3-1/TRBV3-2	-	CASSQGQAVYNSPLHF
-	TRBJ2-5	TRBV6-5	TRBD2	CASSYGTSGGWYF
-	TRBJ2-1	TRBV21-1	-	CASSQKRCRSSYNEQFF
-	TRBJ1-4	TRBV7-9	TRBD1	CASSKGGTESGKLFF
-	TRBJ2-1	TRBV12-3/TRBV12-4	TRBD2	CASRVAGDNEQFF
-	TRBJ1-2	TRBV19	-	CASNEGNYGYTF
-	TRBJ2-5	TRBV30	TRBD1	CAWDRGQETQYF
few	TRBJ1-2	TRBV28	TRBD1	CASSFFGRGRYGYTF
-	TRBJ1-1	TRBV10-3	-	CATHQGTEAFF